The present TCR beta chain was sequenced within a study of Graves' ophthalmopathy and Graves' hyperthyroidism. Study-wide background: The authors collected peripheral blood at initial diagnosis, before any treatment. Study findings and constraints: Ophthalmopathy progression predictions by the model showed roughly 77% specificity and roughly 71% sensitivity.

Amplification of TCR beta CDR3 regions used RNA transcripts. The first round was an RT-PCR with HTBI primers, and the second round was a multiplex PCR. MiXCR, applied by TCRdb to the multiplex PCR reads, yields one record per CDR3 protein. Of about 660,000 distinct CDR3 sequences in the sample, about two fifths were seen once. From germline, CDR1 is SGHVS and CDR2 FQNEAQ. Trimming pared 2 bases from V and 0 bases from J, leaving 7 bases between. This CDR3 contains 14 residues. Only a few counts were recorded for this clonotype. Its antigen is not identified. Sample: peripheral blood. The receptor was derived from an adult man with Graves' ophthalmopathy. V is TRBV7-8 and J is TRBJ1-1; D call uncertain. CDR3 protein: CASSLNQVNTEAFF. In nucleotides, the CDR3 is TGTGCCAGCAGCTTAAATCAAGTGAACACTGAAGCTTTCTTT.